This TCR beta chain was sequenced for a study of blood T cells in healthy people across ages. Whole-study results and caveats: While age rose, TCR beta diversity per million T cells dropped in a roughly linear way. When set beside aged donors, long-lived donors presented more naive CD4+ cells and higher diversity.

Each donor had roughly 10 milliliters of peripheral blood drawn. The second PCR ran about 6 to 11 cycles with a sample-barcoded 5' primer and J-beta primers. Every cDNA was tagged by a template-switch adaptor with 12 random nucleotides. TCRdb fed the 5' RACE reads into MiXCR, producing one record per CDR3 protein. The repertoire consists of roughly 1.6 million distinct CDR3 sequences, with roughly 32% occurring once and the leading ten covering about 11%. The CDR3 spans 13 residues. In germline, CDR1 is MNHEY, CDR2 SMNVEV (reference sequence). Trimming stripped 5 bases from V and 5 bases from J, with 12 bases between. Worth noting for this clonotype: Antigen unknown.

This receptor was taken from a woman in her twenties or thirties in good health. Sequenced input: blood. J is TRBJ2-5 and V is TRBV27, with a possible D match to TRBD2 (5 bases). As DNA, the CDR3 is TGTGCCAGCAGTCTAGACGCGGGCGAGACCCAGTACTTC. Translation gives CASSLDAGETQYF.